Shown below are 32 T cell receptor beta chains from a single sample sequenced in a study of type 1 regulatory T cells. The antigens these receptors bind are not known. TCRdb re-derived calls from the reads in MiXCR, one entry per CDR3 protein. The sample shows about 67,000 distinct CDR3 sequences, almost 50% of them seen only once. The material sequenced was cultured non-Tr1 T cells, either the whole culture or a sorted T cell fraction (not recorded which). The receptors stem from a human donor in good health.

This clonotype was observed a few times. The CDR3 reads CASSTMMSGADEQFF. The CDR3 nucleotides are TGTGCCAGCAGTACTATGATGTCGGGAGCCGATGAGCAGTTCTTC. This chain joins TRBV2 and TRBJ2-1; possibly TRBD2 for D (6 bases). Germline V gives CDR1 SNHLY, CDR2 FYNNEI. The CDR3 covers 15 residues. The V end lost 5 bases, the J end lost 8 bases, and 19 bases lay between the germline ends.

The chain links TRBV10-3 to TRBJ2-1; 8 bases are a match to TRBD2. V gave up 5 bases and J gave up 5 bases; unmatched junction bases: 5. The CDR3 totals 14 residues. The germline CDR1 and CDR2 sequences are ENHRY and SYGVKD. The CDR3 here is CAISLLAGHNEQFF. The CDR3 nucleotides read TGTGCCATCAGTCTCCTAGCGGGTCACAATGAGCAGTTCTTC.

This clonotype was counted once. The rearrangement joins TRBV4-2 to TRBJ2-1; 8 nucleotides match TRBD2. Germline loops: CDR1 LGHNA, CDR2 YNFKEQ. The CDR3 consists of 16 residues. V was clipped by 1 base and J by 7 bases; unmatched bases: 9. The CDR3 region has the DNA TGTGCCAGCAGCCAAGGGGCGGGGGGCCCAACGAATGAGCAGTTCTTC. Protein: CASSQGAGGPTNEQFF.

The chain joins TRBV6-5 to TRBJ2-1; 10 bases are a match to TRBD1. CDR1 and CDR2 from the germline V gene are MNHEY and SVGAGI. The CDR3 extends over 14 amino acids. The trim removed 6 bases at V and 6 bases at J, leaving 5 bases unmatched. The CDR3 sequence: CASSRRDRGNEQFF. Here the CDR3 DNA reads TGTGCCAGCAGCCGCAGGGACAGGGGCAATGAGCAGTTCTTC.

A few counts support this clonotype. The rearrangement uses TRBV5-6 and TRBJ2-5, with 9 bases matching TRBD2. This CDR3 region has 15 residues. V lost 4 bases, J lost 5 bases, and 9 bases stayed unmatched. Per germline, CDR1 SGHDT and CDR2 YYEEEE. CDR3 in amino acids: CASSLILAGAETQYF. The CDR3 nucleotides are TGTGCCAGCAGCCTAATTTTAGCGGGGGCTGAGACCCAGTACTTC.

V usage is TRBV7-9 and J usage is TRBJ2-3; D is possibly TRBD1 or TRBD2 (5 bases each). Germline CDR1 is SEHNR and CDR2 is FQNEAQ (reference sequence). The CDR3 is made up of 15 amino acids. V was shortened by 5 bases and J by 2 bases, with 14 bases between the two germline ends. The CDR3 sequence is CASSPGTRDTDTQYF. As DNA, the CDR3 is TGTGCCAGCAGCCCCGGGACCAGGGACACAGATACGCAGTATTTT.

A few counts support this clonotype. The chain joins TRBV2 to TRBJ2-5, with D unresolved. The CDR3 is 13 residues long. The germline V and J ends were trimmed by 6 bases and 2 bases, with 10 bases remaining between them. Germline CDR1 and CDR2: SNHLY and FYNNEI. The CDR3 DNA sequence: TGTGCCAGCAGCGGCGACACGCAAGAGACCCAGTACTTC. It encodes CASSGDTQETQYF.

The chain combines TRBV7-2 with TRBJ1-2; 10 bases align to TRBD1. This CDR3 is 17 amino acids long. J was trimmed by 1 base and V by 5 bases; bases with no gene match: 10. Germline assignment: CDR1 SGHTA and CDR2 FQGNSA. CDR3 sequence (DNA): TGTGCCAGCAGCCCCCGGACAGGGGGAGTTAGTAACTATGGCTACACCTTC. Translating it yields CASSPRTGGVSNYGYTF.

The chain joins TRBV7-9 to TRBJ2-5; 11 bases align to TRBD2. Germline V gene sequence: CDR1 SEHNR, CDR2 FQNEAQ (reference sequence). J lost 1 base, V lost 4 bases, and 5 bases had no gene match. The CDR3 has 16 residues. DNA of the CDR3: TGTGCCAGCAGCTCCCTTAGCGGGGGGGGCCAAGAGACCCAGTACTTC. Its protein product is CASSSLSGGGQETQYF.

The gene calls are TRBV24-1 and TRBJ2-1; D ambiguous. V was trimmed by 7 bases and J by 1 base, leaving 10 bases between them. Looked up from germline, CDR1 is KGHDR and CDR2 is SFDVKD. The CDR3 consists of 14 residues. The CDR3 DNA follows: TGTGCCACCAGCATAACAGATTCCTACAATGAGCAGTTCTTC. It yields the protein CATSITDSYNEQFF.

The chain has TRBV20-1 and TRBJ2-7; 9 positions agree with TRBD1. This CDR3 has 14 residues. CDR1 is DFQATT, CDR2 SNEGSKA, per germline (reference sequence). The ends lost 1 base at V and 7 bases at J; junction bases unmatched: 8. CDR3 nucleotide sequence: TGCAGTGCTAGAGGCCAACAGGGGGCGCGGGAGCAGTACTTC. Amino acids: CSARGQQGAREQYF.

This clonotype was seen more than once but under ten times. The chain links TRBV5-1 to TRBJ1-1, with 7 positions matching TRBD1. Germline V gene lookup returns CDR1 SGHRS and CDR2 YFSETQ. CDR3 length: 15 residues. J lost 0 bases, V lost 1 base, and 3 bases had no gene match. CDR3 protein: CASSLKGALNTEAFF. Here the CDR3 DNA reads TGCGCCAGCAGCTTGAAGGGGGCCCTGAACACTGAAGCTTTCTTT.

This clonotype has more than one count but fewer than ten. The V gene is TRBV20-1, the J gene TRBJ1-3; no firm D call. The germline CDR1 and CDR2 sequences are DFQATT and SNEGSKA (reference sequence). Between the trimmed V and J ends, which lost 0 bases and 0 bases, there was a span of 9 bases. This CDR3 contains 15 residues. The chain's CDR3 is CSARDTRFSGNTIYF. CDR3 DNA: TGCAGTGCTAGAGATACCAGGTTCTCTGGAAACACCATATATTTT.

The rearrangement uses TRBV19 and TRBJ1-5, with a weak D call TRBD1 (5 bases). Germline V lookup: CDR1 LNHDA, CDR2 SQIVND (reference sequence). This CDR3 has 14 residues. The germline V and J ends were trimmed by 8 bases and 0 bases, with 11 bases remaining between them. CDR3 coding DNA: TGTGCCAGTGCCCAGGGAAATAGCAATCAGCCCCAGCATTTT. As protein: CASAQGNSNQPQHF.

This clonotype has a handful of counts. This chain links TRBV21-1 with TRBJ2-3; TRBD2 is the table's D call and was not checked against the DNA. TRBV21-1 is noted as a pseudogene. The CDR3 covers 14 residues. The CDR3 loop reads CASSRDYPTDTQYF. CDR3 nucleotide sequence: TGTGCCAGCAGCCGGGACTACCCCACAGATACGCAGTATTTT.

The chain recombines TRBV5-1 with TRBJ1-4; TRBD1 matches at 9 bases. With 3 bases clipped from V and 5 bases from J, the junction kept 5 bases outside the gene matches. Per germline, CDR1 SGHRS and CDR2 YFSETQ. This CDR3 region has 15 residues. In DNA form, the CDR3 reads TGCGCCAGCAGCTACGCGGGACAGGGAAATGAAAAACTGTTTTTT. The encoded protein is CASSYAGQGNEKLFF.

The chain has TRBV5-1 and TRBJ2-7; D is perhaps TRBD1 (6 bases). Per the germline V gene, CDR1 is SGHRS and CDR2 is YFSETQ. Trimming cost V 4 bases and J 7 bases, with 18 bases left between them. The CDR3 spans 14 residues. DNA of the CDR3: TGCGCCAGCAGCGGGGGCGACAGAGCTACGGAGCAGTACTTC. Amino acid sequence: CASSGGDRATEQYF.

This clonotype occurred a few times. V and J are TRBV27 and TRBJ1-6; no firm D call. V lost 3 bases and J 11 bases, leaving 20 bases between the germline ends. The CDR3 consists of 16 residues. CDR1 is MNHEY and CDR2 is SMNVEV in the germline V gene (reference sequence). Here the CDR3 reads CASSLSAGVRQTPLHF. The DNA for the CDR3 is TGTGCCAGCAGTTTGTCGGCTGGGGTTCGGCAGACACCCCTCCACTTT.

V gene TRBV7-8 combines with J gene TRBJ2-3; tentative D call: TRBD2 (5 bases). This CDR3 has 15 residues. V lost 5 bases and J 1 base, leaving 13 bases between the germline ends. The germline CDR1 and CDR2 sequences are SGHVS and FQNEAQ. CDR3 region: CASSHDRRGTDTQYF. CDR3 in DNA: TGTGCCAGCAGCCACGATCGGCGGGGCACAGATACGCAGTATTTT.

At least ten counts were recorded for this clonotype. This rearrangement joins TRBV7-2 to TRBJ2-3, with no clear D. Germline loops: CDR1 SGHTA, CDR2 FQGNSA. This CDR3 has 12 amino acids. V was trimmed by 3 bases and J by 2 bases, leaving 3 bases between them. Here the CDR3 reads CASSFYTDTQYF. The CDR3 DNA sequence: TGTGCCAGCAGCTTCTACACAGATACGCAGTATTTT.

This clonotype was counted between two and nine times. V usage is TRBV6-1 and J usage is TRBJ2-5; 10 bases fit TRBD2. The CDR3 is made up of 15 amino acids. CDR1 MNHNS and CDR2 SASEGT come from the germline V gene. Losses at the gene ends were 1 base for V and 1 base for J; bases not matched to a gene: 0. The CDR3: CASSEGLAGQETQYF. As DNA, the CDR3 is TGTGCCAGCAGTGAAGGACTAGCGGGCCAAGAGACCCAGTACTTC.

This clonotype was detected only a few times. This chain joins TRBV11-2 and TRBJ2-7, with 8 bases matching TRBD2. CDR3 length: 15 amino acids. V was pared by 0 bases and J by 6 bases, with 7 bases of the junction left unmatched. In germline, CDR1 is SGHAT, CDR2 FQNNGV. As DNA, the CDR3 is TGTGCCAGCAGCTTAGAGTCGGGGGGGAGGAGCGAGCAGTACTTC. Amino acid sequence: CASSLESGGRSEQYF.

This clonotype has only a few counts. The chain carries TRBV7-9 and TRBJ2-4; 7 bases fit TRBD2. Germline V gene lookup returns CDR1 SEHNR and CDR2 FQNEAQ (reference sequence). J gave up 6 bases and V 5 bases, and 7 bases lay outside the gene matches. The CDR3 runs 14 residues. CDR3 in amino acids: CASSLGGLGNIQYF. DNA for the CDR3: TGTGCCAGCAGCCTCGGAGGACTAGGAAACATTCAGTACTTC.

The genes are TRBV7-2 and TRBJ2-5; the match to TRBD1 covers 8 bases. CDR1 SGHTA and CDR2 FQGNSA come from the germline V gene. Trimming took 0 bases from V and 5 from J; bases not matched to a gene: 11. The CDR3 is made up of 17 amino acids. The CDR3, as DNA: TGTGCCAGCAGCTTAGCGGCTGGACAGGGAGGACAGGAGACCCAGTACTTC. Amino acid sequence: CASSLAAGQGGQETQYF.

The chain has TRBV3-1 and TRBJ1-6; D possibly corresponds to TRBD1 (5 bases). This CDR3 comprises 13 residues. Germline loops: CDR1 LGHDT, CDR2 YNNKEL (reference sequence). V gave up 1 base and J gave up 10 bases, with 8 bases separating them. DNA for the CDR3: TGTGCCAGCAGCCAAGGGGGGGGGTCACCCCTCCACTTT. Translation: CASSQGGGSPLHF.

This clonotype has more than one count but fewer than ten. This chain connects TRBV7-8 to TRBJ2-1, with TRBD1 matching 7 bases. CDR1 SGHVS and CDR2 FQNEAQ come from the germline V gene. The CDR3 spans 14 residues. V shed 5 bases, J shed 8 bases, and the junction held 9 bases outside the gene matches. CDR3 sequence reads: CASSLPPTGHEQFF. The DNA of the CDR3 is TGTGCCAGCAGCCTCCCCCCGACAGGGCATGAGCAGTTCTTC.

The chain couples TRBV12-3 or TRBV12-4 to TRBJ2-5; tentative D call: TRBD1 (6 bases). CDR3 size: 12 residues. Between the trimmed V and J ends, which lost 6 bases and 4 bases, there was a span of 9 bases. CDR3 sequence reads: CASRTQGETQYF. The DNA for the CDR3 is TGTGCCAGCAGGACACAGGGAGAGACCCAGTACTTC.

This clonotype came up a few times. V usage is TRBV2 and J usage is TRBJ2-7; 7 bases are shared with TRBD1. CDR3 length: 15 residues. The ends lost 8 bases at V and 4 bases at J; junction bases unmatched: 14. Germline CDR1 and CDR2: SNHLY and FYNNEI. The CDR3 nucleotides read TGTGCCAGCGAACCCTCCGGCAGGGGGTTGTACGAGCAGTACTTC. The encoded protein is CASEPSGRGLYEQYF.

The chain combines TRBV12-3 or TRBV12-4 with TRBJ2-6; 9 bases align to TRBD1. This CDR3 has 17 residues. Trimming at V came to 4 bases and at J to 0 bases, leaving 4 bases not matched to a gene. This CDR3 reads CASSSGTGISGANVLTF. DNA of the CDR3: TGTGCCAGCAGTTCCGGGACAGGGATCTCTGGGGCCAACGTCCTGACTTTC.

This rearrangement joins TRBV5-1 to TRBJ1-1; no clear D. The CDR3 contains 11 residues. Germline assignment: CDR1 SGHRS and CDR2 YFSETQ. Trimming removed 4 bases at V and 11 bases at J, with 12 bases between. This chain's CDR3 is CASSQLGEAFF. The CDR3 nucleotides read TGCGCCAGCAGCCAACTCGGTGAGGCTTTCTTT.

The chain couples TRBV5-5 to TRBJ2-3; tentatively, D is TRBD2 (7 bases). The CDR3 has 13 residues. Trimming stripped 0 bases from V and 13 bases from J, with 15 bases between. Germline V gene sequence: CDR1 SGHKS, CDR2 YYEKEE (reference sequence). The CDR3 loop is CASSLDGGGAEYF. The CDR3 DNA reads as TGTGCCAGCAGCTTGGATGGGGGGGGCGCAGAGTATTTT.

V is TRBV3-1 and J is TRBJ2-4; no clear D gene. The CDR3 runs 19 residues. Germline CDR1 reads LGHDT; CDR2 reads YNNKEL (reference sequence). V shed 1 base and J shed 0 bases, with 19 bases lying between them. For the CDR3, the DNA is TGTGCCAGCAGCCAAGGAGGACGGCCCCTCCAACTAGCCAAAAACATTCAGTACTTC. Translating gives CASSQGGRPLQLAKNIQYF.